The rows below give T cell receptor beta chains drawn from one sample of a study of beta chain features in type 1 diabetes. Sequencing used immunoSEQ multiplex PCR; TCRdb keeps in-frame clones, though not all of them. The repertoire holds more than 300,000 clones, with over 9% as singletons. Sequenced material: central memory CD4+ T cells from blood. Receptors were obtained from a man younger than 45 with type 1 diabetes. CDR3s leave out the opening cysteine and the closing phenylalanine or tryptophan.

cdr3_aa j_call v_call
AASGGNGVNEQF TRBJ2-1 TRBV10-3
ASSLAGQNYGYT TRBJ1-2 TRBV5-6
ASSELGRATNEKLF TRBJ1-4 TRBV2
ASSPQGGRDTEAF TRBJ1-1 TRBV7-9
ASSLVGDRVDVGKQETQY TRBJ2-5 TRBV27
ASSEGQGRRDTQY TRBJ2-3 TRBV7-6
AISETEGGGPHEQY TRBJ2-7 TRBV6-1
ASSLAGTGANTGELF TRBJ2-2 TRBV5-1
ASSRTGTRETQY TRBJ2-5 TRBV5-4
ASSLQGRNQPQH TRBJ1-5 TRBV6-5
ASSQPEQGNIQY TRBJ2-4 TRBV6-6
ASSQDPGQGGYT TRBJ1-2 TRBV4-1
ASSLVLFLAGDYEQY TRBJ2-7 TRBV25-1
ASSFGTSGAYTQY TRBJ2-3 TRBV5-4
ASSSDWVTYEQY TRBJ2-7 TRBV7-2
ASGLGYETQY TRBJ2-5 TRBV12-5
ASSWAGAQNTEAF TRBJ1-1 TRBV5-1
ASNREGGTEAF TRBJ1-1 TRBV2
ASSPHTEETQY TRBJ2-5 TRBV14
ASSLPPGRPA TRBJ2-7 TRBV28
ASSEFSGNYNEQF TRBJ2-1 TRBV6-4
ASKVYQETQY TRBJ2-5 TRBV2
ASSAREARTEQY TRBJ2-7 TRBV7-2
ATSRDLQIETQY TRBJ2-5 TRBV15
ASSRLAGTYEQY TRBJ2-7 TRBV7-9
ASSRTGVGQPQH TRBJ1-5 TRBV7-2
ASSLGGAERGNIQY TRBJ2-4 TRBV7-2
ASSTTTGGEQY TRBJ2-7 TRBV19
ASSPSGTVKF TRBJ2-1 TRBV7-2
ASSSIRISSYEQY TRBJ2-7 TRBV7-2
ASRGTVYGYT TRBJ1-2 TRBV6-1
ASSHRGQQQETQY TRBJ2-5 TRBV4-2
ASSSGAGRDVTYEQY TRBJ2-7 TRBV11-2
ASTEGTGELF TRBJ2-2 TRBV2
ASPAQGEKIRGQGVNEQF TRBJ2-1 TRBV7-7
ASNGLAGGTDTQY TRBJ2-3 TRBV6-1
ASSAGRQGRSDTQY TRBJ2-3 TRBV5-1
ASSINVGGMNTEAF TRBJ1-1 TRBV19
ASSVAPTYEQY TRBJ2-7 TRBV2
ASADLAGSSYEQY TRBJ2-7 TRBV10-2
ASSAGTPGETQY TRBJ2-5 TRBV5-1
ASSLPSFNSPLH TRBJ1-6 TRBV28
ASLSRGASTDTQY TRBJ2-3 TRBV28
ASSYSLPGDTQY TRBJ2-3 TRBV5-8
ASSVNWAGARYEQY TRBJ2-7 TRBV9
ASSLAMTSGSETQY TRBJ2-5 TRBV5-1
ASSSMAALVGNQPQH TRBJ1-5 TRBV27
ASSQASRVYGYT TRBJ1-2 TRBV14
ASSSPGITAYNEQF TRBJ2-1 TRBV6-6
ASLAGAYNEQF TRBJ2-1 TRBV6-1
ASSQGQGIAFSRT TRBJ1-2 TRBV27
ASSLAEGQGNGELF TRBJ2-2 TRBV5-4